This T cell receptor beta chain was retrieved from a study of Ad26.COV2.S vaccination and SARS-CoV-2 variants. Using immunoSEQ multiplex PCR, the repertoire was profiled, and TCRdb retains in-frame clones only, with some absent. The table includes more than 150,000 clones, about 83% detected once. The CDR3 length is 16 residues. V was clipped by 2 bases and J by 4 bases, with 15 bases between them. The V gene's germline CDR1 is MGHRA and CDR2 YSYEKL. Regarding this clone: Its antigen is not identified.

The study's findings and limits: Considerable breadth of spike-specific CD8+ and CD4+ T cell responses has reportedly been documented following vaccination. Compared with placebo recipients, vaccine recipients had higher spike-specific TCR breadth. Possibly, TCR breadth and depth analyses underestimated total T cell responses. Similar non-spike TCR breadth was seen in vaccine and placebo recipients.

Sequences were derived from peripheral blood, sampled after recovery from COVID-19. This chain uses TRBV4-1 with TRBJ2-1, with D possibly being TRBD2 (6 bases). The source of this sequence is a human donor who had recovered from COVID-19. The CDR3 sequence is CASSQSGLPLYNEQFF. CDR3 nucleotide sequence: TGCGCCAGCAGCCAATCGGGACTCCCTCTTTACAATGAGCAGTTCTTC.